These 8 T cell receptor beta chains came from one sample sequenced in a study of a mutant IDH1 vaccine in newly diagnosed glioma (dated by TCRdb to about 2021). The receptor library was made with the immunoSEQ multiplex PCR assay. The source is immuneACCESS, and TCRdb retained only in-frame sequences with V and J called. Part of the clones is not carried over; for the studies checked, unresolved V genes explain less than half of this, and the remainder is unexplained. The sample table contains about 92,000 clones; only one count was recorded for roughly 75% of them. Roughly 7% of the sample belongs to the ten largest clones. The intended sense of this specimen's time point label: baseline, week 1 (first vaccination visit). The sample's treatment or condition label, in plain terms: pre-vaccination baseline after standard-of-care therapy. Sequencing was performed on PBMCs, taken from a glioma patient treated with radiotherapy, temozolomide or both. All receptors derive from a man aged 40-50 years with glioma.

V is TRBV7-2 and J is TRBJ2-3, with no clear D. Per the germline V gene, CDR1 is SGHTA and CDR2 is FQGNSA. Trimming left V 3 bases short and J 10 bases short, with 11 bases between. This CDR3 has 12 residues. CDR3 sequence: CASSFWPQAQYF. In nucleotides, the CDR3 is TGTGCCAGCAGCTTCTGGCCCCAGGCGCAGTATTTT.

The V call is TRBV5-6, the J call TRBJ2-3, with unresolved D. The V end was cut by 6 bases, the J end by 1 base, with 9 bases between. The CDR3 contains 13 residues. Looked up from germline, CDR1 is SGHDT and CDR2 is YYEEEE. DNA for the CDR3: TGTGCCAGCATTGGTAGACGCACAGATACGCAGTATTTT. The encoded protein is CASIGRRTDTQYF.

The rearrangement uses TRBV5-1 and TRBJ2-5, with 8 positions matching TRBD1. The CDR3 covers 15 residues. Germline loops: CDR1 SGHRS, CDR2 YFSETQ. V was clipped by 4 bases and J by 5 bases; unmatched bases: 10. DNA of the CDR3: TGCGCCAGCAGCACCGGGACAGGCCGCACTGAGACCCAGTACTTC. Its translation is CASSTGTGRTETQYF.

The chain links TRBV4-2 to TRBJ2-1; 14 bases agree with TRBD2. CDR1 and CDR2 (germline): LGHNA, YNFKEQ. CDR3 length: 14 residues. Trimming cost V 7 bases and J 6 bases; bases outside gene matches: 2. The CDR3 DNA follows: TGTGCCAGCAAGACTAGCGGGGGGGGCAATGAGCAGTTCTTC. Protein: CASKTSGGGNEQFF.

J is TRBJ2-3 and V is TRBV12-5; 7 positions agree with TRBD2. CDR1 is LGHNT and CDR2 is FRNRAP in the germline V gene. This CDR3 contains 17 residues. V shed 1 base, J shed 0 bases, and the junction held 7 bases outside the gene matches. CDR3 DNA sequence: TGTGCTAGTGGTTTGGGGCAACTAGCGCCTAGCACAGATACGCAGTATTTT. Amino acid sequence: CASGLGQLAPSTDTQYF.

The chain is built from TRBV6-5 and TRBJ1-2; the match to TRBD1 covers 8 bases. This CDR3 has 15 amino acids. V lost 6 bases, J lost 8 bases, and 14 bases stayed unmatched. CDR1 and CDR2 (germline): MNHEY, SVGAGI. The CDR3 here is CASSSRTGTGRGYTF. CDR3 sequence (DNA): TGTGCCAGCAGCTCCAGGACAGGGACTGGTCGGGGCTACACCTTC.

The chain joins TRBV30 to TRBJ2-3; maybe TRBD2 (5 bases). The CDR3 is 13 residues long. The germline V gene encodes CDR1 GTSNPN and CDR2 SVGIG (reference sequence). V lost 2 bases to trimming and J lost 7 bases, with 13 bases between them. The DNA for the CDR3 is TGTGCCTGGAGTCCTGGAGGCACTAATACGCAGTATTTT. Its protein is CAWSPGGTNTQYF.

This clone appeared a single time. This chain joins TRBV6-4 and TRBJ2-3; D is ambiguous. Trimming took 6 bases from V and 6 from J, leaving 16 bases between them. This CDR3 region has 14 residues. The germline CDR1 and CDR2 sequences are MRHNA and SNTAGT. The CDR3 spells CASSPLGGVDTQYF. CDR3 nucleotides: TGTGCCAGCAGCCCCCTGGGCGGAGTGGATACGCAGTATTTT.